Each of the 9 T cell receptor beta chains below was sequenced from the same sample in a study of blood T cell repertoires in COVID-19 (TCRdb year 2020). The library was generated by the immunoSEQ multiplex PCR assay. This immuneACCESS table, as held by TCRdb, lists in-frame sequences with V and J called but not all clones. Of the missing ones, under half trace to an unresolved V gene in checked studies; the others have no known cause. The table for this sample lists 250,000 to 300,000 clones; around nine tenths of them were counted only once. The biggest ten clones account for around 13% of the sample. The specimen sequenced was peripheral blood. These receptors came from a woman between 65 and 79 years old with COVID-19, enrolled during active disease.

The CDR3 spells CASSRDPGQGSYEQYF. The CDR3 nucleotides are TGTGCCAGCAGCCGAGATCCGGGACAGGGGTCCTACGAGCAGTACTTC. The chain joins TRBV5-4 to TRBJ2-7; 10 nucleotides align to TRBD1. CDR1 and CDR2 from the germline V gene are SGHNT and YYREEE (reference sequence). The CDR3 sequence is 16 residues long. With V trimmed by 4 bases and J by 1 base, 8 bases remained unmatched.

The sample holds one count of this clone. The genes are TRBV5-6 and TRBJ2-3, with 8 nucleotides matching TRBD2. The CDR3 is made up of 16 amino acids. The J segment lost 4 bases and the V segment lost 3 bases, leaving 10 bases of the junction unmatched. Germline CDR1 reads SGHDT; CDR2 reads YYEEEE. DNA of the CDR3: TGTGCCAGCAGCTACATAGGTAGCGGGGACGCAGATACGCAGTATTTT. Its translation: CASSYIGSGDADTQYF. Looking up the rest from reference TRBV5-6 and TRBJ2-3 gives the full variable domain: DAGVTQSPTHLIKTRGQQVTLRCSPKSGHDTVSWYQQALGQGPQFIFQYYEEEERQRGNFPDRFSGHQFPNYSSELNVNALLLGDSALYLCASSYIGSGDADTQYFGPGTRLTVL.

The chain has TRBV4-2 and TRBJ1-2, with 7 bases that match TRBD1. The germline V gene encodes CDR1 LGHNA and CDR2 YNFKEQ. The ends lost 0 bases at V and 0 bases at J; junction bases unmatched: 1. The CDR3 length is 15 residues. Here the CDR3 reads CASSQDRGANYGYTF. As DNA, the CDR3 is TGTGCCAGCAGCCAAGACAGGGGGGCTAACTATGGCTACACCTTC.

The J gene is TRBJ2-7, the V gene TRBV7-9; a weak D match, TRBD1 (5 bases). The CDR3 runs 13 residues. The V and J ends lost 5 bases and 1 base respectively, with 9 bases between them. Germline V gene lookup returns CDR1 SEHNR and CDR2 FQNEAQ (reference sequence). This CDR3 is CASSPTGSYEQYF. In nucleotides, the CDR3 is TGTGCCAGCAGCCCAACAGGTTCCTACGAGCAGTACTTC.

The V call is TRBV11-2, the J call TRBJ2-3; 7 bases fit TRBD2. The CDR3 sequence is 16 residues long. Germline CDR1 is SGHAT and CDR2 is FQNNGV. Germline trimming cut 5 bases from V and 2 bases from J; bases unmatched to any gene: 10. CDR3 coding DNA: TGTGCCAGCAGCAAAGGAAGCGGGGCTGTCACAGATACGCAGTATTTT. It specifies CASSKGSGAVTDTQYF.

This clone is a singleton in its sample. This sequence joins TRBV6-5 and TRBJ1-3; 8 bases fit TRBD1. The junction had 8 bases not matched to a gene; V was cut back by 10 bases and J by 0 bases. Germline CDR1 and CDR2: MNHEY and SVGAGI. The CDR3 length is 15 residues. In DNA form, the CDR3 reads TGTGCCACCAGGGGGGACAGGCTCTCTGGAAACACCATATATTTT. Translated, it gives CATRGDRLSGNTIYF.

The chain combines TRBV19 with TRBJ1-5; 9 bases agree with TRBD1. CDR1 and CDR2 (germline): LNHDA, SQIVND (reference sequence). This CDR3 has 13 residues. The J segment lost 5 bases and the V segment lost 9 bases, leaving 5 bases of the junction unmatched. The CDR3 DNA is TGTGCCAGCTTGGACAGGGGAGATCAGCCCCAGCATTTT. Protein: CASLDRGDQPQHF.

This clone has more than one count but fewer than ten. Written as DNA, the CDR3 is TGTGCCAGCAGCCTCGACTCTAGCTCCTATAATTCACCCCTCCACTTT. It is translated as CASSLDSSSYNSPLHF. This chain uses TRBV3-1 (or the pseudogene TRBV3-2) with TRBJ1-6; D not resolved. CDR3 length: 16 residues. Germline-derived CDR1 and CDR2 are LGHDT and YNNKEL (reference sequence). Between the trimmed V and J ends, which lost 4 bases and 0 bases, there was a span of 10 bases.

The gene calls are TRBV12-5 and TRBJ1-1; D remains ambiguous. Trimming cost V 4 bases and J 4 bases, with 10 bases left between them. CDR1 and CDR2 from the germline V gene are LGHNT and FRNRAP. The CDR3 is made up of 13 amino acids. CDR3 region: CASGYFPGTEAFF. CDR3 DNA sequence: TGTGCTAGTGGTTATTTTCCCGGCACTGAAGCTTTCTTT.